The entry below gives a single TCR beta chain sequence along with its context. Original data processing: Amplification of reference gene primers provided the estimated nucleated cell counts. TCRdb keeps only in-frame clones here, not all; method: immunoSEQ multiplex PCR. V, J and clone size reflect that table, while D and trimming were determined from the DNA. The data hold 100,000 to 120,000 clones, with 65% to 90% observed a single time. The sample belongs to a study of blood T cell repertoires in COVID-19. The V end lost 3 bases, the J end lost 4 bases, and 16 bases lay between the germline ends. This CDR3 spans 15 amino acids. Germline CDR1 and CDR2: SGHNT and YYREEE (reference sequence).

The TCR was taken from a man aged 45-65 years with acute or convalescent COVID-19. Specimen: peripheral blood. The chain employs TRBV5-4 and TRBJ1-2; D gene unclear. The CDR3 loop reads CASSSGSQASYGYTF. The CDR3 DNA reads TGTGCCAGCAGCTCGGGATCGCAGGCAAGCTATGGCTACACCTTC.